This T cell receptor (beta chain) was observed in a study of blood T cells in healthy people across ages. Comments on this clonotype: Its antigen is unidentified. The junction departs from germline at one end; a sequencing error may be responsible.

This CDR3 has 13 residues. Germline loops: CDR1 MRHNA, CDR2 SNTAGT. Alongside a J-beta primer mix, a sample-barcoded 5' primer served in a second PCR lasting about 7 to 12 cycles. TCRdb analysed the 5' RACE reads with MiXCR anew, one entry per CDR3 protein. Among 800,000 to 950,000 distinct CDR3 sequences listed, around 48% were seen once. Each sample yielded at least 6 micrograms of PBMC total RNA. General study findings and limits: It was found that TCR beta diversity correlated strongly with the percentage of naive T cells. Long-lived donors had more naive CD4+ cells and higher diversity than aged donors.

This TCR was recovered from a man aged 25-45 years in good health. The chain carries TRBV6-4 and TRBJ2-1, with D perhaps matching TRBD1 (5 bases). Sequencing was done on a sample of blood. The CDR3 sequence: CAGSDTGLHEQFF. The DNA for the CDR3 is TGTGCCGGCAGTGACACAGGTTTACATGAGCAGTTCTTC.